Listed here are 10 T cell receptor beta chains from one sample, sequenced in a study of T cell clonality in common variable immunodeficiency. Findings of the study overall: Fewer deletions and N-nucleotide insertions were reportedly seen in common variable immunodeficiency TCR beta sequences.

The antigens of these receptors remain unknown. Sequencing was performed with immunoSEQ multiplex PCR; in TCRdb, only in-frame clones are kept and a portion is missing. The record shows around 30,000 clones for this sample, with no singletons present. Sequencing used peripheral blood mononuclear cells. These receptors came from a human donor with common variable immunodeficiency.

At least ten counts were recorded for this clone. The CDR3 end falls 3 residues outside the read, so it is completed with the germline J gene. Additional DNA sequences in this sample encode the identical CDR3. The V and J genes are TRBV7-2 and TRBJ2-3; maybe TRBD2 (6 bases). The CDR3 loop spans 14 amino acids. Per germline, CDR1 SGHTA and CDR2 FQGNSA. With 3 bases removed from V and 2 bases from J, the gap between germline ends came to 9 bases. CDR3 protein: CASSLGGATDTQYF. CDR3 bases read: TGTGCCAGCAGCTTGGGGGGAGCCACAGATACG.

The sample holds many counts of this clone. The read is 3 residues too short to cover the CDR3 end, so that end is filled in from the germline J gene. This sequence joins TRBV29-1 and TRBJ2-5, with D hard to call. This CDR3 comprises 12 residues. V gave up 4 bases and J gave up 2 bases, with 8 bases separating them. Germline lookup yields CDR1 SQVTM and CDR2 ANQGSEA. The CDR3 protein is CSVGAFQETQYF. The sequenced CDR3 bases are TGCAGCGTTGGAGCTTTTCAAGAGACC.

This clone was counted only a few times. The read falls 3 residues short of the CDR3 end, and the missing part is taken from the germline J gene. The chain links TRBV6-2 or TRBV6-3 to TRBJ2-7; 8 bases match TRBD2. V lost 6 bases, J lost 2 bases, and 6 bases stayed unmatched. The CDR3 runs to 14 residues. The germline V gene encodes CDR1 MNHEY and CDR2 SVGEGT. CDR3 DNA (partial): TGTGCCAGCAGCGATAGCGGGATAACCTACGAG. Amino acids: CASSDSGITYE. The CDR3 as a whole reads CASSDSGITYEQYF.

A few counts support this clone. The read terminates 3 residues ahead of where the CDR3 ends, so the germline J gene completes it. The genes are TRBV19 and TRBJ2-2; 7 bases agree with TRBD1. The CDR3 is 14 amino acids. With V trimmed by 6 bases and J by 2 bases, 3 bases remained unmatched. The germline CDR1 and CDR2 sequences are LNHDA and SQIVND (reference sequence). The CDR3 reads CASRDRANTGELFF. The covered CDR3 bases are TGTGCCAGTAGAGACAGGGCAAACACCGGGGAG.

This clone was detected a few times. The read terminates 3 residues before the CDR3 end, so the remaining end is supplied by the germline J gene. V usage is TRBV6-2 or TRBV6-3 and J usage is TRBJ2-1; the match to TRBD2 covers 7 bases. V dropped 2 bases and J dropped 3; count of bases not matched to a gene: 4. Germline V gives CDR1 MNHEY, CDR2 SVGEGT. The CDR3 is made up of 15 amino acids. This CDR3 reads CASSYLGGNYNEQFF. The sequenced part of the CDR3 DNA is TGTGCCAGCAGTTACCTGGGGGGGAACTACAATGAG.

This clone was counted ten times or more. The read finishes 3 residues shy of the CDR3 end, and the germline J gene is used to complete it. This chain joins TRBV7-2 and TRBJ1-4; D perhaps matches TRBD1 (6 bases). The germline V gene has CDR1 SGHTA and CDR2 FQGNSA. This CDR3 contains 15 residues. V lost 5 bases to trimming and J lost 7 bases, with 17 bases between them. CDR3 protein: CASSPETGLAEKLFF. Incomplete CDR3 DNA: TGTGCCAGCAGCCCCGAGACAGGTCTAGCTGAAAAA. The full variable domain, rest sourced from reference TRBV7-2 and TRBJ1-4, is GAGVSQSPSNKVTEKGKDVELRCDPISGHTALYWYRQSLGQGLEFLIYFQGNSAPDKSGLPSDRFSAERTGGSVSTLTIQRTQQEDSAVYLCASSPETGLAEKLFFGSGTQLSVL.

This clone was found many times. The CDR3 is cut off 3 residues early in the read; its end comes from the germline J gene. The V call is TRBV28, the J call TRBJ2-7; no firm D call. Germline values: CDR1 MDHEN, CDR2 SYDVKM. The CDR3 is 12 amino acids. V was trimmed by 2 bases and J by 3 bases, leaving 5 bases between them. The chain's CDR3 is CASSLRGYEQYF. Incomplete CDR3 DNA: TGTGCCAGCAGTTTAAGAGGCTACGAG.

This clone was seen a few times. The part of the CDR3 DNA that was read is TGTGCCAGCAGTTATAGCCCGGGACAACCCTATCAGCCC. Amino acid sequence: CASSYSPGQPYQP. The CDR3 reads in full as CASSYSPGQPYQPQHF. The chain uses TRBV6-2 or TRBV6-3 and TRBJ1-5, with a possible D match to TRBD1 (6 bases). The read falls 3 residues short of the CDR3 end, and the missing part is taken from the germline J gene. CDR1 MNHEY and CDR2 SVGEGT come from the germline V gene. The CDR3 runs to 16 residues. The V end was cut by 3 bases, the J end by 5 bases, with 17 bases between.

This clone was seen more than once but under ten times. The CDR3 end falls 3 residues outside the read, so it is completed with the germline J gene. Additional DNA sequences in this sample encode the identical CDR3. The gene calls are TRBV18 and TRBJ2-7; no clear D gene. The V end lost 8 bases, the J end lost 2 bases, and 19 bases lay between the germline ends. This CDR3 contains 15 residues. The germline V gene has CDR1 KGHSH and CDR2 LQKENI. The CDR3 loop is CASAPGSRSTYEQYF. The sequenced part of the CDR3 DNA is TGTGCCAGCGCCCCGGGTAGCCGGTCGACCTACGAG.

This clone was seen a handful of times. The read comes to an end 3 residues before the CDR3 does, leaving the germline J gene to fill in the end. The chain couples TRBV2 to TRBJ1-2, with D uncertain. This CDR3 region has 13 residues. From germline, CDR1 is SNHLY and CDR2 FYNNEI. V dropped 1 base and J dropped 4 bases, with 7 bases sitting between them. The sequenced part of the CDR3 DNA is TGTGCCAGCAGTGAAGTTCAGAGCTATGGC. Residues: CASSEVQSYG. The full-length CDR3 reads as CASSEVQSYGYTF.